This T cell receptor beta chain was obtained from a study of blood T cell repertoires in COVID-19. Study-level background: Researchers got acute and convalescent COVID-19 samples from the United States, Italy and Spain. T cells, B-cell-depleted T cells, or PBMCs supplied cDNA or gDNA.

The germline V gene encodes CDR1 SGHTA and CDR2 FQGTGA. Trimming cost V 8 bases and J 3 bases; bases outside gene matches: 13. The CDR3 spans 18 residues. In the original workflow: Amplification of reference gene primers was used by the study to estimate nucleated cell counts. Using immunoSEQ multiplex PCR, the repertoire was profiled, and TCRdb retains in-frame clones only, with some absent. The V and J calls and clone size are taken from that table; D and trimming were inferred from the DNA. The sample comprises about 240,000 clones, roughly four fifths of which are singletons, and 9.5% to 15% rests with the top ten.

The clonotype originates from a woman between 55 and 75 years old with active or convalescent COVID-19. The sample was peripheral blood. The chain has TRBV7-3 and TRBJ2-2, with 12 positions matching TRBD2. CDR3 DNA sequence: TGTGCCAGCCCCGCCCGGTCTAGCGGGGGGGGATACACCGGGGAGCTGTTTTTT. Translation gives CASPARSSGGGYTGELFF. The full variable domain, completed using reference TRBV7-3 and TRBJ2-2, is GAGVSQTPSNKVTEKGKYVELRCDPISGHTALYWYRQSLGQGPEFLIYFQGTGAADDSGLPNDRFFAVRPEGSVSTLKIQRTERGDSAVYLCASPARSSGGGYTGELFFGEGSRLTVL.